Listed below are T cell receptor beta chains from one sample, sequenced in a study of T cell clonotyping in hematopoietic cell transplantation. Repertoires were generated with immunoSEQ multiplex PCR, while TCRdb's copy carries only in-frame clones and drops some. Of more than 65,000 clones detected, approximately 94% appear once; the ten largest clones hold roughly 1.7%. The sample was peripheral blood mononuclear cells. The receptors here all came from a man in his fifties or sixties in good health. Some clones in this sample may be carry-over from other donors' samples. Each CDR3 is given with its conserved first and last residue. The order of the fields is D gene, V gene, CDR3 protein. The D gene is left open where the match is weak.

-	TRBV2	CASSEGNEQYF
-	TRBV7-6	CASSPGPGVYGYTF
-	TRBV10-3	CAISTDLLAKNIQYF
TRBD2	TRBV28	CASSFSRRGGPRTGELFF
-	TRBV6-1	CASLYRDSGYTF
TRBD1	TRBV27	CASRRGRNTEAFF
TRBD1	TRBV7-6	CASSPQGAGQPQHF
-	TRBV2	CASSDLGVRGYNEQFF
TRBD1	TRBV6-1	CASSDRGGTEAFF
-	TRBV19	CASSFTKDTEAFF
-	TRBV5-4	CASSLNTGELFF
-	TRBV27	CASSILQQGYTEAFF
TRBD1	TRBV28	CASGTVGTGGLEPQHF
-	TRBV28	CASSPGAGPYYNEQFF
-	TRBV19	CASSIPQGRGDTQYF
-	TRBV7-9	CASSLEGFTEAFF